This T cell receptor beta chain was documented in a study of cytomegalovirus exposure and HLA in healthy donors. Overall study results and limits: The authors confirmed in vitro that three CMV-associated chains were specific for CMV antigens. In a later analysis, V- and J-gene trimming of beta chains associated with a DCLRE1C missense variant, replicated independently.

V gave up 2 bases and J gave up 6 bases; unmatched junction bases: 6. Germline CDR1 reads SQVTM; CDR2 reads ANQGSEA. CDR3 length: 15 amino acids. Vbeta (60) and Jbeta (13) primers were used in the PCR. The method was immunoSEQ multiplex PCR; TCRdb's version includes in-frame clones alone and lacks a portion of them. In the table there are fewer than 300,000 clones, 86% of which are singletons. On this clone: Its antigen is as yet unknown.

Input material: PBMCs. The V gene is TRBV29-1, the J gene TRBJ2-2; TRBD2 aligns across 10 bases. The clonotype originates from a man aged 35 to 55 in good health and CMV-seropositive. CDR3: CSVEPPSGRAGELFF. DNA of the CDR3: TGCAGCGTTGAACCCCCTAGCGGGAGAGCCGGGGAGCTGTTTTTT.